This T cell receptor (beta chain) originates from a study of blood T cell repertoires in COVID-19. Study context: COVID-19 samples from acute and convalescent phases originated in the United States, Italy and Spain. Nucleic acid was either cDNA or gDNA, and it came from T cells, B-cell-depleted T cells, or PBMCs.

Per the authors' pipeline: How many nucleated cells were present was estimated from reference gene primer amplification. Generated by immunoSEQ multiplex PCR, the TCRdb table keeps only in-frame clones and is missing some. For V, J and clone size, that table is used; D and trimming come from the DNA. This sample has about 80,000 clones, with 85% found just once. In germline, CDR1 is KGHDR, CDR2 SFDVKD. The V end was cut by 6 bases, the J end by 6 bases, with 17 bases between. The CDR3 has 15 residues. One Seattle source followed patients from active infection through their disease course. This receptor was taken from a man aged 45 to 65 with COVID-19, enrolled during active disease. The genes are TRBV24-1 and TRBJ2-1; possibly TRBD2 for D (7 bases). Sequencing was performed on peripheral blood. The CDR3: CATSPHREGVNEQFF. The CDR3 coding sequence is TGTGCCACCAGTCCCCACAGGGAGGGGGTCAATGAGCAGTTCTTC.